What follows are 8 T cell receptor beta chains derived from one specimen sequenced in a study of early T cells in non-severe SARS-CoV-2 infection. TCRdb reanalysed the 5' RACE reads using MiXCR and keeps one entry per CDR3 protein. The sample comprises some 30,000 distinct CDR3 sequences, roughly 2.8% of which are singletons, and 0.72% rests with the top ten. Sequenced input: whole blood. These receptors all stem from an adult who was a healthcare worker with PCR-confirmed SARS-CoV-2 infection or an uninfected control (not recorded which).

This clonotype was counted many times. The CDR3 region is CASSARRGTGELFF. The CDR3 DNA follows: TGTGCCAGCAGTGCACGGAGGGGCACCGGGGAGCTGTTTTTT. The genes are TRBV6-4 and TRBJ2-2; a possible D gene is TRBD2 (6 bases). The germline CDR1 and CDR2 sequences are MRHNA and SNTAGT. The CDR3 covers 14 residues. The V gene lost 4 bases and the J gene lost 4 bases, with 10 bases spanning the gap.

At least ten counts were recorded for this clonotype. CDR3 residues: CASSPEGSHTTDTQYF. The CDR3, as DNA: TGTGCCAGCTCACCGGAGGGCAGCCACACCACAGATACGCAGTATTTT. The rearrangement uses TRBV18 and TRBJ2-3, with a tentative D call TRBD2 (6 bases). CDR1 is KGHSH, CDR2 LQKENI, per germline. V dropped 3 bases and J dropped 2 bases, with 15 bases sitting between them. CDR3 size: 16 residues. The variable domain in full, completed from reference TRBV18 and TRBJ2-3, reads NAGVMQNPRHLVRRRGQEARLRCSPMKGHSHVYWYRQLPEEGLKFMVYLQKENIIDESGMPKERFSAEFPKEGPSILRIQQVVRGDSAAYFCASSPEGSHTTDTQYFGPGTRLTVL.

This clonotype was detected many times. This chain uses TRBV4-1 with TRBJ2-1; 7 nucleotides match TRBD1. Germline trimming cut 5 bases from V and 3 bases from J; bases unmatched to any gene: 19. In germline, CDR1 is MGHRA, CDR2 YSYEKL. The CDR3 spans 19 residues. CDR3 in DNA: TGCGCCAGCAGCTTCCCGCCCGGCCCCAGACAGGGACACTACAATGAGCAGTTCTTC. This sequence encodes CASSFPPGPRQGHYNEQFF.

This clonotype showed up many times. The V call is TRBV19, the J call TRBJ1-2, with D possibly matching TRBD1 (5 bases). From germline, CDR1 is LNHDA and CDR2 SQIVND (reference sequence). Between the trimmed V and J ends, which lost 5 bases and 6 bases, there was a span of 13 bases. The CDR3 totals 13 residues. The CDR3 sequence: CASSWSGAHGYTF. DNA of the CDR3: TGTGCCAGTAGTTGGTCCGGGGCTCATGGCTACACCTTC. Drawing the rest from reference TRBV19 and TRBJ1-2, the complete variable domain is DGGITQSPKYLFRKEGQNVTLSCEQNLNHDAMYWYRQDPGQGLRLIYYSQIVNDFQKGDIAEGYSVSREKKESFPLTVTSAQKNPTAFYLCASSWSGAHGYTFGSGTRLTVV.

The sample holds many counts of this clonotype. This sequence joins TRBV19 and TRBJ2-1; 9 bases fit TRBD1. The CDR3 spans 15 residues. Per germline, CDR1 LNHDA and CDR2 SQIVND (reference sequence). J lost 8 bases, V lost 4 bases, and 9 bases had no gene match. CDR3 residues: CASSKLDRGVDEQFF. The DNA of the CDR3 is TGTGCCAGTAGTAAACTAGACAGGGGGGTCGATGAGCAGTTCTTC. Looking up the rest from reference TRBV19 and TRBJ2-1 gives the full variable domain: DGGITQSPKYLFRKEGQNVTLSCEQNLNHDAMYWYRQDPGQGLRLIYYSQIVNDFQKGDIAEGYSVSREKKESFPLTVTSAQKNPTAFYLCASSKLDRGVDEQFFGPGTRLTVL.

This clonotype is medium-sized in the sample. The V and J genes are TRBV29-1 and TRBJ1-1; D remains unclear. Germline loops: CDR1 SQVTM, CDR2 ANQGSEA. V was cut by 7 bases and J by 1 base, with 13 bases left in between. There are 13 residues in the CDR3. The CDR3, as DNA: TGCAGCGCGAGGGAACAAGCGAACACTGAAGCTTTCTTT. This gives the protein CSAREQANTEAFF.

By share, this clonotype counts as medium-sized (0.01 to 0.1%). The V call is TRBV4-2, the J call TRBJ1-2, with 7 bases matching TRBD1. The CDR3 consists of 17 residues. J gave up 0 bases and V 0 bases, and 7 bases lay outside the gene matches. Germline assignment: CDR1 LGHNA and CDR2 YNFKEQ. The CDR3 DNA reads TGTGCCAGCAGCCAAGAGGGACAGACAAAAGCTAACTATGGCTACACCTTC. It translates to CASSQEGQTKANYGYTF.

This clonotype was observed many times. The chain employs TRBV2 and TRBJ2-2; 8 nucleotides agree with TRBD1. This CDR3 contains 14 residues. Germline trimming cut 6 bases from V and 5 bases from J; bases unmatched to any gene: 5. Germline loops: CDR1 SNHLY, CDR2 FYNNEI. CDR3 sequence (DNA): TGTGCCAGCAGAGAACAGGGGGAGACCGGGGAGCTGTTTTTT. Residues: CASREQGETGELFF.